Each of the 26 T cell receptor beta chains below was sequenced from the same sample in a study of blood T cells in healthy people across ages. Primers used in a second PCR of roughly 7 to 12 cycles were a sample-barcoded 5' primer and a J-beta primer mix. TCRdb fed the 5' RACE reads into MiXCR, producing one record per CDR3 protein. The sample yields about 780,000 distinct CDR3 sequences, around 50% seen once. The sequenced sample was blood. Receptor source: an elderly man in good health.

The rearrangement links TRBV7-3 to TRBJ2-3; a possible D gene is TRBD2 (5 bases). CDR1 and CDR2 (germline): SGHTA, FQGTGA. V was shortened by 6 bases and J by 8 bases, with 12 bases between the two germline ends. The CDR3 extends over 12 amino acids. The CDR3 bases are TGTGCCAGCAGTCGGGGAACTGGTACGCAGTATTTT. Translated: CASSRGTGTQYF.

The table lists this clonotype with a few counts. The chain couples TRBV3-1 to TRBJ2-7, with unresolved D. The length of the CDR3 is 14 residues. Germline loops: CDR1 LGHDT, CDR2 YNNKEL (reference sequence). Trimming pared 3 bases from V and 1 base from J, leaving 10 bases between. CDR3 in DNA: TGTGCCAGCAGCCAGAGGACGGAATCCTACGAGCAGTACTTC. The encoded protein is CASSQRTESYEQYF.

The J gene is TRBJ2-5, the V gene TRBV7-2, with 8 bases that match TRBD1. CDR1 is SGHTA, CDR2 FQGNSA, per germline. The CDR3 loop spans 14 amino acids. V dropped 5 bases and J dropped 4; count of bases not matched to a gene: 6. In DNA form, the CDR3 reads TGTGCCAGCAGCCCGACAGGGGCGTTAGAGACCCAGTACTTC. Translating gives CASSPTGALETQYF. The full variable domain, completed using reference TRBV7-2 and TRBJ2-5, is GAGVSQSPSNKVTEKGKDVELRCDPISGHTALYWYRQSLGQGLEFLIYFQGNSAPDKSGLPSDRFSAERTGGSVSTLTIQRTQQEDSAVYLCASSPTGALETQYFGPGTRLLVL.

Only a few counts were recorded for this clonotype. The V gene is TRBV29-1, the J gene TRBJ1-5; D gene unclear. CDR1 is SQVTM and CDR2 is ANQGSEA in the germline V gene. With 4 bases removed from V and 6 bases from J, the gap between germline ends came to 13 bases. The CDR3 consists of 13 residues. This chain's CDR3 is CSVGEGLGQPQHF. The CDR3 nucleotides read TGCAGCGTTGGTGAAGGTTTAGGTCAGCCCCAGCATTTT.

The chain joins TRBV20-1 to TRBJ2-6; the D is unclear. CDR3 length: 12 amino acids. V lost 5 bases and J lost 2, with 4 bases in between. Looked up from germline, CDR1 is DFQATT and CDR2 is SNEGSKA (reference sequence). This chain's CDR3 is CSAYTGANVLTF. In DNA form, the CDR3 reads TGCAGTGCTTATACTGGGGCCAACGTCCTGACTTTC.

This rearrangement joins TRBV29-1 to TRBJ2-6; 7 nucleotides match TRBD1. The CDR3 runs 16 residues. Germline assignment: CDR1 SQVTM and CDR2 ANQGSEA. Trimming cost V 1 base and J 4 bases; bases outside gene matches: 7. The CDR3: CSVEVETGSGANVLTF. CDR3 coding DNA: TGCAGCGTTGAAGTCGAGACAGGGTCCGGGGCCAACGTCCTGACTTTC.

This chain joins TRBV13 and TRBJ2-1; 10 bases match TRBD1. With 3 bases clipped from V and 6 bases from J, the junction kept 8 bases outside the gene matches. CDR3 length: 16 amino acids. Germline V gene sequence: CDR1 PRHDT, CDR2 FYEKMQ (reference sequence). The CDR3 DNA reads as TGTGCCAGCAGCTTGACCGGGACAGGGGCCGTCAATGAGCAGTTCTTC. This translates into CASSLTGTGAVNEQFF.

A note on this clonotype: Compared with germline, one end of the junction differs, possibly owing to a read error. The rearrangement uses TRBV7-2 and TRBJ2-1, with D hard to call. This CDR3 spans 12 amino acids. The V gene's germline CDR1 is SGHTA and CDR2 FQGNSA. DNA for the CDR3: TGTGCCGGCAGCTTAGTGAACAATGAGCAGTTCTTC. Amino acids: CAGSLVNNEQFF.

This clonotype has more than one count but fewer than ten. The chain carries TRBV9 and TRBJ2-7; D perhaps matches TRBD2 (6 bases). V lost 4 bases and J lost 3, with 14 bases in between. This CDR3 region has 14 residues. Germline CDR1 and CDR2: SGDLS and YYNGEE. In DNA, the CDR3 is TGTGCCAGCAGCATAGGCGGGCGGGGCTACGAGCAGTACTTC. Encoded protein: CASSIGGRGYEQYF.

A single count supports this clonotype. This may come from a read error, since a much larger clone is one base off. V usage is TRBV9 and J usage is TRBJ2-1; 7 nucleotides line up with TRBD2. The CDR3 sequence is 15 residues long. The germline CDR1 and CDR2 sequences are SGDLS and YYNGEE. The CDR3 spells CACSVGLAALNEQFF. The DNA of the CDR3 is TGTGCCTGCAGCGTAGGGCTAGCGGCCTTAAATGAGCAGTTCTTC.

The CDR3 nucleotides read TGTGCCAGCAGCTTCAGGACTAGCGGGAATAACAATGAGCAGTTCTTC. Translated, it gives CASSFRTSGNNNEQFF. The rearrangement uses TRBV5-6 and TRBJ2-1; TRBD2 agrees at 12 bases. The CDR3 totals 16 residues. J was trimmed by 5 bases and V by 2 bases; bases with no gene match: 5. Looked up from germline, CDR1 is SGHDT and CDR2 is YYEEEE.

This clonotype appeared a single time. The V call is TRBV28, the J call TRBJ1-5; maybe TRBD1 (6 bases). Trimming removed 6 bases at V and 3 bases at J, with 9 bases between. The CDR3 loop spans 13 amino acids. CDR1 MDHEN and CDR2 SYDVKM come from the germline V gene. Written as DNA, the CDR3 is TGTGCCAGCAGCCGGGGGCCCAATCAGCCCCAGCATTTT. Residues: CASSRGPNQPQHF.

The gene calls are TRBV27 and TRBJ2-2; D is unresolved. The CDR3 is 13 amino acids. Germline lookup yields CDR1 MNHEY and CDR2 SMNVEV (reference sequence). DNA for the CDR3: TGTGTGGTCGGCGGCGCTCTCCGAAGTGAGCTGTTTTTT. Translated, it gives CVVGGALRSELFF.

J is TRBJ2-5 and V is TRBV6-2 or TRBV6-3; 8 positions agree with TRBD2. The germline V gene encodes CDR1 MNHEY and CDR2 SVGEGT. V was pared by 8 bases and J by 6 bases, with 5 bases of the junction left unmatched. This CDR3 is built from 12 residues. The CDR3 here is CASHGGEKTQYF. DNA for the CDR3: TGTGCCAGCCACGGGGGGGAAAAGACCCAGTACTTC.

CDR3 in DNA: TGTGCCAGCGGGTTCCACACCGGGGAGCTGTTTTTT. It yields the protein CASGFHTGELFF. The rearrangement uses TRBV12-3 or TRBV12-4 and TRBJ2-2; D call uncertain. The length of the CDR3 is 12 residues. Trimming removed 8 bases from V and 3 bases from J, with 7 bases in between.

The chain carries TRBV24-1 and TRBJ2-2; possible D gene TRBD2, 6 bases. CDR1 and CDR2 (germline): KGHDR, SFDVKD. This CDR3 has 17 amino acids. V was clipped by 0 bases and J by 0 bases, with 10 bases between them. The CDR3 sequence is CATSDLIGGANTGELFF. The CDR3 DNA is TGTGCCACCAGTGATTTGATCGGCGGGGCGAACACCGGGGAGCTGTTTTTT.

V and J are TRBV5-1 and TRBJ2-1, with a weak D call TRBD1 (6 bases). V was clipped by 1 base and J by 0 bases, with 14 bases between them. The CDR3 is 17 residues long. Per germline, CDR1 SGHRS and CDR2 YFSETQ. This chain's CDR3 is CASSLTRQASSYNEQFF. In nucleotides, the CDR3 is TGCGCCAGCAGCTTGACCAGACAGGCGAGCTCCTACAATGAGCAGTTCTTC.

This chain joins TRBV20-1 and TRBJ2-1; 11 bases map to TRBD2. The CDR3 sequence is 14 residues long. Germline assignment: CDR1 DFQATT and CDR2 SNEGSKA (reference sequence). The J segment lost 6 bases and the V segment lost 6 bases, leaving 7 bases of the junction unmatched. CDR3 sequence: CSAPGLADTNEQFF. Here the CDR3 DNA reads TGCAGTGCCCCGGGACTAGCGGACACCAATGAGCAGTTCTTC.

There are a few counts of this clonotype. The chain couples TRBV5-1 to TRBJ2-5; possibly TRBD2 for D (5 bases). CDR1 is SGHRS, CDR2 YFSETQ, per germline. This CDR3 is built from 15 residues. Trimming pared 0 bases from V and 1 base from J, leaving 10 bases between. Written as DNA, the CDR3 is TGCGCCAGCAGCTTGGATAGCGTCACCCAAGAGACCCAGTACTTC. This codes for CASSLDSVTQETQYF. Supplemented by reference TRBV5-1 and TRBJ2-5, the full variable domain reads KAGVTQTPRYLIKTRGQQVTLSCSPISGHRSVSWYQQTPGQGLQFLFEYFSETQRNKGNFPGRFSGRQFSNSRSEMNVSTLELGDSALYLCASSLDSVTQETQYFGPGTRLLVL.

The CDR3 region is CASSPNGQGANEKLFF. The CDR3 DNA reads TGCGCCAGCAGCCCCAATGGACAGGGGGCTAATGAAAAACTGTTTTTT. The rearrangement uses TRBV5-1 and TRBJ1-4; 10 nucleotides match TRBD1. Germline V CDR1 and CDR2: SGHRS, YFSETQ. With 4 bases clipped from V and 3 bases from J, the junction kept 6 bases outside the gene matches. The CDR3 is made up of 16 amino acids.

This clonotype has only a few counts. This rearrangement joins TRBV9 to TRBJ2-3; 11 bases map to TRBD2. Germline V lookup: CDR1 SGDLS, CDR2 YYNGEE. With 2 bases clipped from V and 4 bases from J, the junction kept 3 bases outside the gene matches. The CDR3 contains 15 residues. Written as DNA, the CDR3 is TGTGCCAGCAGCGTGGCTAGCGGGGGGCCAGATACGCAGTATTTT. Translating it yields CASSVASGGPDTQYF.

The rearrangement uses TRBV5-1 and TRBJ1-2; D is ambiguous. CDR1 SGHRS and CDR2 YFSETQ come from the germline V gene. V lost 0 bases and J 6 bases, leaving 9 bases between the germline ends. This CDR3 has 13 residues. DNA for the CDR3: TGCGCCAGCAGCTTGGTTCCGGGAAATGGCTACACCTTC. Protein: CASSLVPGNGYTF.

This clonotype is a singleton in its sample. This chain joins TRBV12-3 or TRBV12-4 and TRBJ1-6; D is unclear. The CDR3 has 15 residues. The V end was cut by 7 bases, the J end by 7 bases, with 17 bases between. Here the CDR3 reads CASKPLLVENSPLHF. The CDR3 bases are TGTGCCAGCAAACCCCTCCTGGTTGAGAATTCACCCCTCCACTTT.

The rearrangement joins TRBV20-1 to TRBJ1-3; no reliable D call. Germline V gives CDR1 DFQATT, CDR2 SNEGSKA (reference sequence). V lost 2 bases and J 8 bases, leaving 10 bases between the germline ends. The CDR3 runs 12 residues. The CDR3 region is CSARRDGDTIYF. As DNA, the CDR3 is TGCAGTGCTAGAAGAGATGGGGACACCATATATTTT.

V and J are TRBV5-1 and TRBJ2-1, with 8 nucleotides matching TRBD1. Germline CDR1 is SGHRS and CDR2 is YFSETQ. The ends lost 6 bases at V and 2 bases at J; junction bases unmatched: 4. The CDR3 extends over 14 amino acids. The CDR3 region is CASKTGETYNEQFF. The DNA of the CDR3 is TGCGCCAGCAAGACAGGGGAAACCTACAATGAGCAGTTCTTC.

The chain employs TRBV7-2 and TRBJ2-7, with D uncertain. The CDR3 sequence is 14 residues long. Trimming shortened V by 2 bases and J by 1 base, and 9 bases separated the two germline ends. Germline CDR1 reads SGHTA; CDR2 reads FQGNSA. The CDR3 nucleotides are TGTGCCAGCAGCTTACACCCTAGTTCCTACGAGCAGTACTTC. It yields the protein CASSLHPSSYEQYF.